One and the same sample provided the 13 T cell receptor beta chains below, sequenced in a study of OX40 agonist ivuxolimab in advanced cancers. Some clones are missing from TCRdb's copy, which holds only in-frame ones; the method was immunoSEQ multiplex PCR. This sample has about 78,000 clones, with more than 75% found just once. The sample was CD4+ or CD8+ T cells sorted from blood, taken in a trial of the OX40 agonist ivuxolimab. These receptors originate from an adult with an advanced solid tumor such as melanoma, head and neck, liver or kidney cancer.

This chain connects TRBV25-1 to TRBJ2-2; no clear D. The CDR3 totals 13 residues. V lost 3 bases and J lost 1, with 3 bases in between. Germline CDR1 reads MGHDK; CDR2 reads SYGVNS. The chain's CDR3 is CASSDGNTGELFF. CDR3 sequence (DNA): TGTGCCAGCAGTGACGGGAACACCGGGGAGCTGTTTTTT.

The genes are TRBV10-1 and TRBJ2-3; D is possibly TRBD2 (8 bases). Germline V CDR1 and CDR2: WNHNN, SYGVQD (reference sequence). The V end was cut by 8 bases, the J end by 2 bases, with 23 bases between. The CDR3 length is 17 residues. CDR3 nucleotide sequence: TGCGCCAGCTGGACGGAGGGGGCGGGAGGCGACACAGATACGCAGTATTTT. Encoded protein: CASWTEGAGGDTDTQYF.

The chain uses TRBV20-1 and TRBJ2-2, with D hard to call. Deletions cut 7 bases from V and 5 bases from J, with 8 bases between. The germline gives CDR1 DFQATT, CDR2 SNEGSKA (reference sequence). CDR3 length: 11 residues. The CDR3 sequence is CSGRRTGELFF. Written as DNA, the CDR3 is TGCAGTGGGCGGCGGACCGGGGAGCTGTTTTTT.

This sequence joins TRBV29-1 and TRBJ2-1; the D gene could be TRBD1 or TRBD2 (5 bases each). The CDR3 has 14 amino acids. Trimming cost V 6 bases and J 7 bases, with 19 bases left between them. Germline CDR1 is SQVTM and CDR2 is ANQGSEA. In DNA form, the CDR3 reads TGCAGCGTCCACAGGTCGGGGTTGGGGAATGAGCAGTTCTTC. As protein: CSVHRSGLGNEQFF.

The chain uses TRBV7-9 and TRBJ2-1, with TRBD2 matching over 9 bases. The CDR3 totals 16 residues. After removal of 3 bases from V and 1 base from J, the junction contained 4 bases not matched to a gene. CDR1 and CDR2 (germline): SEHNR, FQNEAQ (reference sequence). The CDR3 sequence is CASSFSGGTSYNEQFF. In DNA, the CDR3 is TGTGCCAGCAGCTTTAGCGGGGGAACTTCCTACAATGAGCAGTTCTTC.

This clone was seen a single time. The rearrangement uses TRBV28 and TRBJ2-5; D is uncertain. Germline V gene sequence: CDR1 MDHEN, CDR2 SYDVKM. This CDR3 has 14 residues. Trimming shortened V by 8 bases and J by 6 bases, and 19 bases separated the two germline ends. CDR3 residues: CASAPTKGRKTQYF. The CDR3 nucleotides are TGTGCCAGCGCCCCCACTAAGGGCCGAAAGACCCAGTACTTC.

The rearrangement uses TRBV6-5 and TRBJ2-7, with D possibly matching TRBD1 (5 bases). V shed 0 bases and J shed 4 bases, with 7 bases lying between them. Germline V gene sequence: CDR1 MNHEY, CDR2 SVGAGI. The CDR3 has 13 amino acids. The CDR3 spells CASSYSKGYEQYF. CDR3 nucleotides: TGTGCCAGCAGTTACTCGAAGGGGTACGAGCAGTACTTC.

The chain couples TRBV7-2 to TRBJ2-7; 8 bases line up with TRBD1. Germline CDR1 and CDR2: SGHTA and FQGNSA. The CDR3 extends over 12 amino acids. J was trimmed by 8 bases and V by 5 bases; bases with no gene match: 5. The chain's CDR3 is CASSQGAFKQYF. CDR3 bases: TGTGCCAGCAGCCAGGGGGCATTTAAGCAGTACTTC.

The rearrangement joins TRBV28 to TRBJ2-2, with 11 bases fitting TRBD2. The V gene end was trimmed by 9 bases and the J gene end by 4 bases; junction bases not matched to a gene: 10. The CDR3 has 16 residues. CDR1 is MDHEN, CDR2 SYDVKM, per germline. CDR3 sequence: CASNGEGTSGTGELFF. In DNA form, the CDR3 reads TGTGCCAGTAACGGGGAAGGGACTAGCGGCACCGGGGAGCTGTTTTTT.

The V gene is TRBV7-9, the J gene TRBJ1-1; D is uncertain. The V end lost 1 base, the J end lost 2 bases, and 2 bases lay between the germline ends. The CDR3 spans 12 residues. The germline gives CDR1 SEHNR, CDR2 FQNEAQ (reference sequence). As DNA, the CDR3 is TGTGCCAGCAGCTTAGTTAACACTGAAGCTTTCTTT. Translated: CASSLVNTEAFF.

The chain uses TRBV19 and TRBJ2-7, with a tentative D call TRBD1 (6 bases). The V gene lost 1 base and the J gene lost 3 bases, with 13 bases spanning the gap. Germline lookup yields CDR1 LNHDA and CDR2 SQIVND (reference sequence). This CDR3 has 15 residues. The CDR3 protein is CASSIAATGFYEQYF. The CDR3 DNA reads TGTGCCAGTAGTATAGCCGCGACAGGCTTCTACGAGCAGTACTTC.

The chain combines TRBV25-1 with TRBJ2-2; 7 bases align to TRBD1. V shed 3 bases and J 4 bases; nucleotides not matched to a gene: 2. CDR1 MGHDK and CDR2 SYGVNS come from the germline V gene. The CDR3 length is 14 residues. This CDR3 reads CASSDAGGTGELFF. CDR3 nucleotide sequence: TGTGCCAGCAGTGATGCAGGGGGCACCGGGGAGCTGTTTTTT.

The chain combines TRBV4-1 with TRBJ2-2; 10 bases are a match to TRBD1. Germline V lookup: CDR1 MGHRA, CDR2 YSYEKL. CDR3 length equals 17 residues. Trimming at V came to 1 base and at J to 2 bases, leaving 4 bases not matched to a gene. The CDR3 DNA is TGCGCCAGCAGCCAAGCTCGGACAGGGGGAAACACCGGGGAGCTGTTTTTT. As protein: CASSQARTGGNTGELFF.